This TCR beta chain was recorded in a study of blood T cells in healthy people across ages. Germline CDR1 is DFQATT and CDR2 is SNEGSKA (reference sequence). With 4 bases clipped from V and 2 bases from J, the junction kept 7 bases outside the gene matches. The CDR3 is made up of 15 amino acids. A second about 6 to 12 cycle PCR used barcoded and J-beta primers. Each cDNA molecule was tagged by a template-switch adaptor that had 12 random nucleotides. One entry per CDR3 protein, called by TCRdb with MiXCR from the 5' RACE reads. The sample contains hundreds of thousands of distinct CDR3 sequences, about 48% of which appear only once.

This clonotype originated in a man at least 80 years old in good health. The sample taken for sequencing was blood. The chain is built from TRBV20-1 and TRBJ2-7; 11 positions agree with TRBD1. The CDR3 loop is CSAIAPGQGAYEQYF. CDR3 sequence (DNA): TGCAGTGCTATTGCACCGGGACAGGGGGCCTACGAGCAGTACTTC.